This TCR beta chain was identified during a study of type 1 and type 2 diabetes patients. The V end lost 1 base, the J end lost 7 bases, and 17 bases lay between the germline ends. Germline V lookup: CDR1 LNHDA, CDR2 SQIVND (reference sequence). The CDR3 is made up of 16 amino acids. Amplification started from genomic DNA. A primer set of 30 forward and 13 reverse primers amplified the CDR3. A single record per CDR3 protein comes from TCRdb applying MiXCR to the multiplex PCR reads. Here the sample spans 250,000 or so distinct CDR3 sequences, around 47% being singletons. Sequenced material: peripheral blood mononuclear cells (PBMCs). The chain joins TRBV19 to TRBJ1-5; D gene ambiguous. This TCR was recovered from a man between 18 and 35 years old with type 2 diabetes. The CDR3 nucleotides read TGTGCCAGTAGTATAGGGCATCCCGGGAGTACCCAGCCCCAGCATTTT. Translated, it gives CASSIGHPGSTQPQHF. The full variable domain, with the rest looked up from reference TRBV19 and TRBJ1-5, is DGGITQSPKYLFRKEGQNVTLSCEQNLNHDAMYWYRQDPGQGLRLIYYSQIVNDFQKGDIAEGYSVSREKKESFPLTVTSAQKNPTAFYLCASSIGHPGSTQPQHFGDGTRLSIL.